The T cell receptor beta chain under discussion was sequenced for a study of T-cell reconstitution after alpha-beta-depleted transplantation in children. Unique molecular identifiers were incorporated into the prepared TCRbeta library. TCRdb independently ran MiXCR on the PCR reads; one entry per CDR3 protein. The table has around 270,000 distinct CDR3 sequences, about a tenth seen once. In this sample, this clonotype turned up many times. What it binds is not known. Broader study findings: Counts and diversity of T cells one year after transplant came mostly from newly produced T cells.

The germline CDR1 and CDR2 sequences are MDHEN and SYDVKM. The J segment lost 2 bases and the V segment lost 10 bases, leaving 7 bases of the junction unmatched. The CDR3 covers 13 residues. The V call is TRBV28, the J call TRBJ2-7; TRBD1 matches 8 bases. The TCR sequence derives from a boy younger than two with acute myeloid leukemia, due to receive a stem cell transplant. Here the sequenced sample was PBMCs, taken before TCRalphabeta/CD19-depleted stem cell transplant. The CDR3 here is CATKDRATYEQYF. Here the CDR3 DNA reads TGTGCCACGAAGGACAGGGCCACCTACGAGCAGTACTTC.